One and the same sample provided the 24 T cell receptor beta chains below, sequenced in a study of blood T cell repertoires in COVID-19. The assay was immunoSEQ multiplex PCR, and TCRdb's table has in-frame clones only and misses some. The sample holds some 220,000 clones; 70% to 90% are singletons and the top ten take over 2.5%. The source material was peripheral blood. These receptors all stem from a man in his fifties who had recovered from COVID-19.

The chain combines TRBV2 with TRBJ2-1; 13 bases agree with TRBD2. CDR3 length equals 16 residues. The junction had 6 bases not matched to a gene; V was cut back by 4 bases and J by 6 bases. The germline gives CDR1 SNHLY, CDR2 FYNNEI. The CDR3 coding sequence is TGTGCCAGCAGTGCCCAACTAGCGGGAGGGCCCAATGAGCAGTTCTTC. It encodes CASSAQLAGGPNEQFF.

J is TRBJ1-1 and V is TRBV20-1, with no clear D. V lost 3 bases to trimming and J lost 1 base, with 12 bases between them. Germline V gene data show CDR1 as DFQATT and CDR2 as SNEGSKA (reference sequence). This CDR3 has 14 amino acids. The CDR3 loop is CSASETRTNTEAFF. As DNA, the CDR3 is TGCAGTGCTAGTGAGACTCGAACGAACACTGAAGCTTTCTTT.

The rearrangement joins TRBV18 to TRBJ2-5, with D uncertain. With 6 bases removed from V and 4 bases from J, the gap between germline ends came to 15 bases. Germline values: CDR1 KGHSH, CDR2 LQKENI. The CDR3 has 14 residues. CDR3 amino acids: CASSPRKLPETQYF. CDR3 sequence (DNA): TGTGCCAGCTCCCCTAGAAAGCTACCAGAGACCCAGTACTTC. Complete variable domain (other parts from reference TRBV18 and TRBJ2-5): NAGVMQNPRHLVRRRGQEARLRCSPMKGHSHVYWYRQLPEEGLKFMVYLQKENIIDESGMPKERFSAEFPKEGPSILRIQQVVRGDSAAYFCASSPRKLPETQYFGPGTRLLVL.

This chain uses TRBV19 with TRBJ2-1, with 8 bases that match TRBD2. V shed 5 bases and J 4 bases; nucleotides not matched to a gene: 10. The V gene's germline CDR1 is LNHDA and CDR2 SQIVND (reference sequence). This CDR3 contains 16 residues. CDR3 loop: CASSPGVAGGYNEQFF. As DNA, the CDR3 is TGTGCCAGTAGTCCAGGAGTCGCGGGAGGATACAATGAGCAGTTCTTC. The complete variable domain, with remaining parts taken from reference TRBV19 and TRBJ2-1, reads DGGITQSPKYLFRKEGQNVTLSCEQNLNHDAMYWYRQDPGQGLRLIYYSQIVNDFQKGDIAEGYSVSREKKESFPLTVTSAQKNPTAFYLCASSPGVAGGYNEQFFGPGTRLTVL.

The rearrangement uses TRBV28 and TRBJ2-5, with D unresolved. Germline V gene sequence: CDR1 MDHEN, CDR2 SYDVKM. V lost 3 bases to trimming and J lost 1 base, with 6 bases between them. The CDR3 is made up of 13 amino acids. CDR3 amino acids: CASSLAVQETQYF. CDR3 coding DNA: TGTGCCAGCAGTTTGGCAGTCCAAGAGACCCAGTACTTC.

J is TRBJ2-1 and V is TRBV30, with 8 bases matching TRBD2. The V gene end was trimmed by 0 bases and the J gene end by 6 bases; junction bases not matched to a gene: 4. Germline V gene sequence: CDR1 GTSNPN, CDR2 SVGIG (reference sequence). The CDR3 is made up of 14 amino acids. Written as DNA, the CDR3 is TGTGCCTGGAGTGTGAACGGGAGGGCCAATGAGCAGTTCTTC. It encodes CAWSVNGRANEQFF.

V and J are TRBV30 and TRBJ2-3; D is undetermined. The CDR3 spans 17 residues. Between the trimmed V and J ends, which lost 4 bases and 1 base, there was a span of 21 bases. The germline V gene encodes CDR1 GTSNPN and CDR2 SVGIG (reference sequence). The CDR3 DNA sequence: TGTGCCTGGAAAGACACCACCGTTGTGAGACGCACAGATACGCAGTATTTT. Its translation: CAWKDTTVVRRTDTQYF.

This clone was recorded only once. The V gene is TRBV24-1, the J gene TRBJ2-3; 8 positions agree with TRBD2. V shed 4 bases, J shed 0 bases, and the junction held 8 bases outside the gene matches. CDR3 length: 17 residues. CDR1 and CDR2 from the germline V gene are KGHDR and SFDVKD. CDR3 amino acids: CATSDYRLAPSTDTQYF. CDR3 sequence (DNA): TGTGCCACCAGTGACTACAGACTAGCGCCTAGCACAGATACGCAGTATTTT.

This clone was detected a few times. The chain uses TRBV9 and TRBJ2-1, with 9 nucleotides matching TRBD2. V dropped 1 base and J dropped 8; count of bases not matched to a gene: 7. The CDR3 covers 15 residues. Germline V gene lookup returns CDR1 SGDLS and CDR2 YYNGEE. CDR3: CASSVMGLAPDEQFF. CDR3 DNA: TGTGCCAGCAGCGTAATGGGACTAGCTCCGGATGAGCAGTTCTTC.

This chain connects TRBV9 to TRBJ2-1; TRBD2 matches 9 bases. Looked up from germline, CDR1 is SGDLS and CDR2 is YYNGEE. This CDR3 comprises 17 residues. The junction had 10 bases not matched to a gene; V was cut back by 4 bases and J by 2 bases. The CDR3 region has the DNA TGTGCCAGCAGCCCCTGGGGTAGCGGGAGCCCCTACAATGAGCAGTTCTTC. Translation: CASSPWGSGSPYNEQFF.

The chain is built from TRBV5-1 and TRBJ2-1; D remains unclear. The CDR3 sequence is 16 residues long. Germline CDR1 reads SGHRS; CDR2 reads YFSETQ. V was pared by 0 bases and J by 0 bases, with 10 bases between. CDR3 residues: CASSLDPVSSYNEQFF. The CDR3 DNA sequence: TGCGCCAGCAGCTTGGACCCAGTAAGCTCCTACAATGAGCAGTTCTTC.

CDR3 sequence reads: CASSSGTLDREGEKLFF. The CDR3 nucleotides read TGTGCCAGCAGCTCAGGGACCCTGGACAGGGAGGGTGAAAAACTGTTTTTT. J is TRBJ1-4 and V is TRBV7-9, with TRBD1 matching 8 bases. Germline-derived CDR1 and CDR2 are SEHNR and FQNEAQ (reference sequence). CDR3 length: 17 residues. V lost 4 bases, J lost 7 bases, and 14 bases stayed unmatched.

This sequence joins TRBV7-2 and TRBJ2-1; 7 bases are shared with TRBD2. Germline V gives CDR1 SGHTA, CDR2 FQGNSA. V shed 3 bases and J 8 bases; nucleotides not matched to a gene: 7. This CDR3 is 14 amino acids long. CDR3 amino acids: CASSFIGTKYEQFF. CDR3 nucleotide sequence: TGTGCCAGCAGCTTTATCGGGACTAAGTATGAGCAGTTCTTC.

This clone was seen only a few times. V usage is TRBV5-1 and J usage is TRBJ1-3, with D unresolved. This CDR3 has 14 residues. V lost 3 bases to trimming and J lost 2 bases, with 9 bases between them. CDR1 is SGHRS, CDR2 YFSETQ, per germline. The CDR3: CASSSGYPGNTIYF. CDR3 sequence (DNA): TGCGCCAGCAGCTCGGGGTACCCTGGAAACACCATATATTTT.

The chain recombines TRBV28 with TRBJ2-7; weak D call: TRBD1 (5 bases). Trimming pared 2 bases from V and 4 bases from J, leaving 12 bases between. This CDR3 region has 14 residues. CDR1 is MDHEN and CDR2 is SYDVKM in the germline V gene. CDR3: CASSLKGRVYEQYF. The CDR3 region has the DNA TGTGCCAGCAGTTTAAAAGGCAGGGTATACGAGCAGTACTTC.

CDR3: CASSPDRGPGNTIYF. The DNA of the CDR3 is TGTGCCAGCTCACCGGACAGGGGGCCTGGAAACACCATATATTTT. The V gene is TRBV18, the J gene TRBJ1-3; 11 bases agree with TRBD1. CDR1 is KGHSH and CDR2 is LQKENI in the germline V gene. J lost 2 bases, V lost 3 bases, and 0 bases had no gene match. The CDR3 is 15 residues long.

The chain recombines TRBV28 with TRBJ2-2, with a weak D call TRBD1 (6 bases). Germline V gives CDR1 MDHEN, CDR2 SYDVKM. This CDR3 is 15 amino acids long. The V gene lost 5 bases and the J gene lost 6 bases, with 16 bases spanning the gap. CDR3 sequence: CASSPGTRGSGELFF. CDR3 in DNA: TGTGCCAGCAGTCCGGGGACAAGAGGATCCGGGGAGCTGTTTTTT.

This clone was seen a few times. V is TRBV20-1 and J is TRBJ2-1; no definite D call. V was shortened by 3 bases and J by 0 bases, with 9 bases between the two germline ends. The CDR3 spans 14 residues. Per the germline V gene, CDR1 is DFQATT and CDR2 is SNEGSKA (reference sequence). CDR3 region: CSASRANSYNEQFF. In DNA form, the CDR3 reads TGCAGTGCTAGTCGCGCTAACTCCTACAATGAGCAGTTCTTC.

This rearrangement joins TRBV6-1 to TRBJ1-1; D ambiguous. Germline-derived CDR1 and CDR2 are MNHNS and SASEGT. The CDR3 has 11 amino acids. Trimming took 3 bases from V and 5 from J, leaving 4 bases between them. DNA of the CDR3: TGTGCCAGCAGTGACAGAACTGAAGCTTTCTTT. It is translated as CASSDRTEAFF.

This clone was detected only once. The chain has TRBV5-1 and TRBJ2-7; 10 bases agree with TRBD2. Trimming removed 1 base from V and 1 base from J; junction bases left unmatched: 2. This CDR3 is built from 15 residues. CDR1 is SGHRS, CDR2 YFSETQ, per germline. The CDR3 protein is CASSLTSGASYEQYF. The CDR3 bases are TGCGCCAGCAGCTTGACTAGCGGGGCATCCTACGAGCAGTACTTC.

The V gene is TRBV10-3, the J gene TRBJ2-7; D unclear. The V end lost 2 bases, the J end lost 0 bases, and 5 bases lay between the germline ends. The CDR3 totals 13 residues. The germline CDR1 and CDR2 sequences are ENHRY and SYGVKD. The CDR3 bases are TGTGCCATCAGTGAGGGCAGCTCCTACGAGCAGTACTTC. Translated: CAISEGSSYEQYF.

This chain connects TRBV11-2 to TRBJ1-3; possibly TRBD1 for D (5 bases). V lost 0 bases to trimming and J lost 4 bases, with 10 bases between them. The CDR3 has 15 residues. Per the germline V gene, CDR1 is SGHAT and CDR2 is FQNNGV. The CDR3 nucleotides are TGTGCCAGCAGCTTAGATTCAGGGTCCGGAAACACCATATATTTT. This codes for CASSLDSGSGNTIYF.

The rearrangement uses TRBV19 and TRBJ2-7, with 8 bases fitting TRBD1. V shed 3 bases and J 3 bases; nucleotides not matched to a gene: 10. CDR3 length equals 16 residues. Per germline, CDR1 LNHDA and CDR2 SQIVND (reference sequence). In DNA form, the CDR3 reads TGTGCCAGTAGTATTGGAGAAAGACAGGGGATCTACGAGCAGTACTTC. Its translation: CASSIGERQGIYEQYF.

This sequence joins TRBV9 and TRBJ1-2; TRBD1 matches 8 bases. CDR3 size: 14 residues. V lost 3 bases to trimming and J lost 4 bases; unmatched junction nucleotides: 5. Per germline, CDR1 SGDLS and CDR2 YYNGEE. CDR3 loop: CASSGDRGGYGYTF. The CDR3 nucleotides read TGTGCCAGCAGCGGCGACAGGGGCGGCTATGGCTACACCTTC. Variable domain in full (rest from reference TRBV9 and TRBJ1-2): DSGVTQTPKHLITATGQRVTLRCSPRSGDLSVYWYQQSLDQGLQFLIQYYNGEERAKGNILERFSAQQFPDLHSELNLSSLELGDSALYFCASSGDRGGYGYTFGSGTRLTVV.